Below are 10 T cell receptor beta chains sequenced from a single sample in a study of T cells after yellow fever vaccination. TCRdb reanalysed the 5' RACE reads using MiXCR and keeps one entry per CDR3 protein. Of about 130,000 distinct CDR3 sequences in the sample, 7.4% were seen once. Sequencing used CD4+ T cells sorted from PBMCs, obtained roughly 10 days after the first yellow fever vaccination. These receptor sequences come from a man aged 18 to 29 who received the YFV17D yellow fever vaccine.

This clonotype was counted ten times or more. V is TRBV5-1 and J is TRBJ2-5; 8 bases match TRBD2. CDR1 is SGHRS and CDR2 is YFSETQ in the germline V gene. V shed 0 bases, J shed 2 bases, and the junction held 3 bases outside the gene matches. The CDR3 runs to 15 residues. The CDR3 spells CASSLVPGGQETQYF. CDR3 sequence (DNA): TGCGCCAGCAGCTTGGTACCGGGGGGGCAAGAGACCCAGTACTTC.

This clonotype was counted many times. This sequence joins TRBV6-5 and TRBJ2-5; perhaps TRBD2 as D (5 bases). V was trimmed by 2 bases and J by 2 bases, leaving 12 bases between them. This CDR3 has 15 residues. Per germline, CDR1 MNHEY and CDR2 SVGAGI. In DNA, the CDR3 is TGTGCCAGCAGTTACACGAGGGCCCAGCAAGAGACCCAGTACTTC. It yields the protein CASSYTRAQQETQYF.

In this sample, this clonotype turned up many times. The chain employs TRBV4-1 and TRBJ2-6; possible D gene TRBD1, 5 bases. CDR3 size: 22 residues. The V end was cut by 0 bases, the J end by 2 bases, with 26 bases between. Germline CDR1 reads MGHRA; CDR2 reads YSYEKL. CDR3 in DNA: TGCGCCAGCAGCCAAGATAGTGGAGTTTGGGGCAGGGCTAGACCTGGGGCCAACGTCCTGACTTTC. Amino acid sequence: CASSQDSGVWGRARPGANVLTF.

This clonotype has a count of ten or more. The chain combines TRBV20-1 with TRBJ2-7; no reliable D call. Germline CDR1 reads DFQATT; CDR2 reads SNEGSKA (reference sequence). V lost 8 bases to trimming and J lost 3 bases, with 17 bases between them. This CDR3 spans 13 amino acids. The CDR3 here is CSFSRPELYEQYF. CDR3 DNA sequence: TGCAGTTTCAGCCGTCCGGAGCTCTACGAGCAGTACTTC.

The rearrangement links TRBV9 to TRBJ1-1, with no clear D. Trimming left V 4 bases short and J 6 bases short, with 10 bases between. Germline values: CDR1 SGDLS, CDR2 YYNGEE. The CDR3 has 12 residues. This CDR3 is CASSRVGAEAFF. For the CDR3, the DNA is TGTGCCAGCAGCAGGGTTGGAGCTGAAGCTTTCTTT.

Ten or more counts support this clonotype. J is TRBJ2-3 and V is TRBV9, with 9 positions matching TRBD2. The junction had 5 bases not matched to a gene; V was cut back by 0 bases and J by 3 bases. The CDR3 consists of 16 residues. CDR1 SGDLS and CDR2 YYNGEE come from the germline V gene. The CDR3 nucleotides read TGTGCCAGCAGCGTAGCAGGCGGGGGGGCAACAGATACGCAGTATTTT. It codes for CASSVAGGGATDTQYF.

This clonotype was observed many times. The chain uses TRBV12-3 or TRBV12-4 and TRBJ2-1; D uncertain. The germline V and J ends were trimmed by 4 bases and 2 bases, with 6 bases remaining between them. The CDR3 consists of 13 residues. DNA of the CDR3: TGTGCCAGCAGTTCGACCCCCTACAATGAGCAGTTCTTC. The encoded protein is CASSSTPYNEQFF.

In its sample, this clonotype was seen many times. V is TRBV9 and J is TRBJ1-1, with D unresolved. Germline values: CDR1 SGDLS, CDR2 YYNGEE. CDR3 size: 14 residues. Trimming cost V 5 bases and J 2 bases, with 13 bases left between them. The DNA of the CDR3 is TGTGCCAGCAGGTTTATCGAGTTAAACACTGAAGCTTTCTTT. Translating it yields CASRFIELNTEAFF. Combining the CDR3 with reference TRBV9 and TRBJ1-1 gives the whole variable domain DSGVTQTPKHLITATGQRVTLRCSPRSGDLSVYWYQQSLDQGLQFLIQYYNGEERAKGNILERFSAQQFPDLHSELNLSSLELGDSALYFCASRFIELNTEAFFGQGTRLTVV.

The chain employs TRBV5-4 and TRBJ1-2; 8 bases align to TRBD1. CDR1 and CDR2 from the germline V gene are SGHNT and YYREEE (reference sequence). The J segment lost 7 bases and the V segment lost 5 bases, leaving 13 bases of the junction unmatched. CDR3 size: 15 residues. The CDR3 nucleotides are TGTGCCAGCAGAAGAAATACAGACAGGGGCCTTGGCTACACCTTC. This codes for CASRRNTDRGLGYTF. Using reference TRBV5-4 and TRBJ1-2 for the parts outside the CDR3, the full variable domain is ETGVTQSPTHLIKTRGQQVTLRCSSQSGHNTVSWYQQALGQGPQFIFQYYREEENGRGNFPPRFSGLQFPNYSSELNVNALELDDSALYLCASRRNTDRGLGYTFGSGTRLTVV.

Ten or more counts support this clonotype. V usage is TRBV24-1 and J usage is TRBJ2-3, with D perhaps assigned TRBD1 or TRBD2 (6 bases each). This CDR3 region has 16 residues. Germline V gene data show CDR1 as KGHDR and CDR2 as SFDVKD. With 4 bases removed from V and 2 bases from J, the gap between germline ends came to 15 bases. The CDR3 loop reads CATSERTAGHTDTQYF. CDR3 DNA: TGTGCCACCAGTGAACGGACAGCGGGCCACACAGATACGCAGTATTTT.